The TCR beta chain under discussion was sequenced for a study of cytomegalovirus exposure and HLA in healthy donors. Study overall: In a later analysis, the 110 or so validation repertoires were reported to have used the same platform as the roughly 730 first-cohort repertoires. Study-level points and caveats: Among TCR sequences, most were rare, though some public TCRs appeared in many donors. Per published reports, the classifier diagnosed cytomegalovirus status with high specificity and sensitivity.

The study drew the donors from its approximately 110-subject validation cohort, separate from the approximately 690-subject first cohort. Clones were sequenced by immunoSEQ multiplex PCR, and TCRdb holds only the in-frame ones, with some missing. In the table there are 100,000 to 150,000 clones, around 90% of which are singletons. About this clone: The antigen remains unidentified.

Germline loops: CDR1 MDHEN, CDR2 SYDVKM. The CDR3 loop spans 19 amino acids. Unmatched junction bases numbered 17, after V lost 5 bases and J lost 6 bases. The clonotype was recovered from a woman under 30 in good health and CMV-seronegative. The chain employs TRBV28 and TRBJ2-1; 12 bases line up with TRBD2. Input material: PBMCs. CDR3: CASSTPASGRARPSNEQFF. The CDR3 DNA reads as TGTGCCAGCAGTACTCCAGCTAGCGGGAGGGCCCGTCCTAGCAATGAGCAGTTCTTC.